The clone carrying this T cell receptor beta chain was recorded at least ten times. The antigen remains unidentified. This specimen comes from a study of shared clonotypes between healthy human individuals. This was a deep-level run. The genomic DNA of each subset was split evenly across several immunoSEQ plates. Authors' methods: Without quality scores, immunoSEQ junctional reads could not be filtered like full-length reads. Sequenced by immunoSEQ multiplex PCR; TCRdb stores in-frame clones only, minus some. From that table come the V and J calls and clone size; the DNA was used to work out D and trimming. Altogether around 480,000 clones are present, about 80% being singletons, with the ten largest covering about an eighth. Findings and caveats of the study: It was the few donors that limited the genetic and exposure-history diversity represented.

The germline V gene has CDR1 KGHSH and CDR2 LQKENI. This CDR3 contains 13 residues. V dropped 2 bases and J dropped 8 bases, with 10 bases sitting between them. This clonotype originated in a woman in her 40s in good health. Some clones in this sample may be carry-over from other donors' samples. The sample taken for sequencing was PBMCs. This rearrangement joins TRBV18 to TRBJ2-4, with D hard to call. DNA for the CDR3: TGTGCCAGCTCACCAAACGGCGCTGACATTCAGTACTTC. As protein: CASSPNGADIQYF.